This is a list of T cell receptor beta chains from one sample in a study of blood T cell repertoires in COVID-19. TCRdb keeps only in-frame clones here, not all; method: immunoSEQ multiplex PCR. The table lists approximately 45,000 clones, 90% of them singletons. Sequenced: peripheral blood. Source of these receptors: a man in his sixties or seventies with acute or convalescent COVID-19. CDR3s include the opening cysteine and the closing phenylalanine or tryptophan. D genes are given only for firm matches. Some rows have no size entry. The others give once, few or many, or a class for an expanded clone.

V gene	clone size	D gene	J gene	CDR3 protein	CDR3 DNA
TRBV9	medium-sized	.	TRBJ2-2	CASSANTGELFF	TGTGCCAGCAGCGCTAACACCGGGGAGCTGTTTTTT
TRBV6-6	once	.	TRBJ1-1	CASTLGRVGTEAFF	TGTGCCAGCACCTTGGGCAGGGTAGGGACTGAAGCTTTCTTT
TRBV2	.	TRBD1	TRBJ2-7	CASRFSGTGYEQYF	TGTGCCAGCAGATTTTCGGGGACAGGTTACGAGCAGTACTTC
TRBV20-1	.	.	TRBJ2-5	CSARREETQYF	TGCAGTGCTCGGAGGGAAGAGACCCAGTACTTC
TRBV3-1/TRBV3-2	.	.	TRBJ2-3	CASSQSTSTDTQYF	TGTGCCAGCAGCCAATCGACTAGCACAGATACGCAGTATTTT
TRBV5-8	.	TRBD1	TRBJ1-6	CASSPGTVYNSPLHF	TGTGCCAGCAGCCCCGGGACAGTTTATAATTCACCCCTCCACTTT
TRBV28	.	.	TRBJ1-5	CASSHGGIDQPQHF	TGTGCCAGCAGTCACGGGGGTATCGATCAGCCCCAGCATTTT
TRBV16	few	.	TRBJ2-7	CASSQPGLNYEQYF	TGTGCCAGCAGCCAACCAGGGCTAAACTACGAGCAGTACTTC
TRBV12-3/TRBV12-4	.	.	TRBJ1-2	CASTLGRWGGYTF	TGTGCCAGCACACTAGGCCGATGGGGAGGCTACACCTTC
TRBV6-5	.	TRBD1	TRBJ2-3	CASRLRQGWVTQYF	TGTGCCAGCAGGCTACGACAGGGGTGGGTTACGCAGTATTTT
TRBV7-3	once	.	TRBJ1-2	CASSPGEAGYGYTF	TGTGCCAGCAGCCCCGGGGAGGCAGGCTATGGCTACACCTTC
TRBV2	.	.	TRBJ1-1	CASSEGMNTEAFF	TGTGCCAGCAGTGAAGGTATGAACACTGAAGCTTTCTTT
TRBV18	.	.	TRBJ2-1	CATSPGGHNEQFF	TGTGCCACCTCGCCGGGGGGCCACAATGAGCAGTTCTTC
TRBV5-1	.	TRBD1	TRBJ2-1	CASSLWTGDEQFF	TGCGCCAGCAGCTTGTGGACAGGGGATGAGCAGTTCTTC
TRBV7-2	.	.	TRBJ2-3	CASSSDKRSTDTQYF	TGTGCCAGCAGCAGCGATAAACGAAGCACAGATACGCAGTATTTT
TRBV19	.	.	TRBJ2-1	CASRGAIYNEQFF	TGTGCCAGTAGAGGGGCGATTTACAATGAGCAGTTCTTC
TRBV6-5	.	TRBD1	TRBJ1-5	CASSTATGSNQPQHF	TGTGCCAGCAGTACCGCGACAGGGTCCAATCAGCCCCAGCATTTT
TRBV12-3/TRBV12-4	.	.	TRBJ2-1	CASSGSSVFRQFF	TGTGCCAGCAGCGGGAGCAGCGTGTTTAGGCAGTTCTTC
TRBV6-5	.	TRBD1	TRBJ1-1	CASSLQGAVTEAFF	TGTGCCAGCAGCCTACAGGGGGCTGTGACTGAAGCTTTCTTT
TRBV6-1	.	.	TRBJ1-6	CASSETVTTSSLHF	TGTGCCAGCAGTGAGACCGTCACTACTAGTTCCCTCCACTTT
TRBV2	.	TRBD2	TRBJ2-3	CASRYAGGGDTQYF	TGTGCCAGCAGATACGCGGGGGGCGGGGATACGCAGTATTTT
TRBV4-2	.	TRBD1	TRBJ1-5	CASSQEGDRNQPQHF	TGTGCCAGCAGCCAAGAGGGGGACAGAAATCAGCCCCAGCATTTT
TRBV11-2	.	TRBD1	TRBJ2-5	CASSLPQPGTGLGQETQYF	TGTGCCAGCAGCTTACCCCAACCCGGGACAGGGCTTGGACAAGAGACCCAGTACTTC
TRBV27	.	.	TRBJ2-1	CASSFGGAINNEQFF	TGTGCCAGCAGTTTTGGGGGGGCAATAAACAATGAGCAGTTCTTC
TRBV24-1	.	TRBD1	TRBJ2-5	CATSDFVRDRGLQETQYF	TGTGCCACCAGTGATTTTGTTAGGGACAGGGGTCTTCAAGAGACCCAGTACTTC
TRBV19	.	TRBD1	TRBJ1-5	CASSKGTGRNQPQHF	TGTGCCAGTAGTAAAGGGACAGGACGCAATCAGCCCCAGCATTTT
TRBV12-3/TRBV12-4	.	.	TRBJ1-2	CASSLGGIGGYTF	TGTGCCAGCAGTTTAGGAGGGATTGGCGGCTACACCTTC
TRBV4-1	.	.	TRBJ1-5	CASSQAGGNQPQHF	TGCGCCAGCAGCCAAGCTGGCGGAAATCAGCCCCAGCATTTT
TRBV14	.	TRBD1	TRBJ2-7	CASSQEMLGTGPYEQYF	TGTGCCAGCAGCCAAGAAATGCTCGGGACAGGACCCTACGAGCAGTACTTC